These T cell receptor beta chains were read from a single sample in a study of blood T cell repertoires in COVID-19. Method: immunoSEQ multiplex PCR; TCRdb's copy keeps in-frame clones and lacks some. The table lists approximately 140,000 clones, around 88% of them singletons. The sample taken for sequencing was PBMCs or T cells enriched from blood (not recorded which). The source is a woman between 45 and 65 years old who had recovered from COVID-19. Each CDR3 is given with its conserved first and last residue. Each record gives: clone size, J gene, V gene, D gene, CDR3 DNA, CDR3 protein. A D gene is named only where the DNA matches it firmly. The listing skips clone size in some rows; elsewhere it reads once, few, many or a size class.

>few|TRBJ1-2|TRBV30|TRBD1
TGTGCCTTGCAGGGGGCCGGAGGCTACACCTTC
CALQGAGGYTF
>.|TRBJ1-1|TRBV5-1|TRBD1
TGCGCCAGCAGCTCCGCGACAGGGGACGGCACTGAAGCTTTCTTT
CASSSATGDGTEAFF
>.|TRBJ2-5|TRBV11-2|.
TGTGCCAGCAGCTTAGGCGGCAACCGGGGGGAGACCCAGTACTTC
CASSLGGNRGETQYF
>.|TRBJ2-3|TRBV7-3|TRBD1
TGTGCCAGCAGCTTGACAGGGGTAGGAGATACGCAGTATTTT
CASSLTGVGDTQYF
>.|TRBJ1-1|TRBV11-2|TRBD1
TGTGCCAGCAGCATAGGGGGCACCACTGAAGCTTTCTTT
CASSIGGTTEAFF
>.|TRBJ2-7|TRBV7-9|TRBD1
TGTGCCACCTCGGGACAGGTAATGCCCGAGCAGTACTTC
CATSGQVMPEQYF
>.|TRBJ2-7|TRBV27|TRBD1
TGTGCCAGCAGTAATGGACAGGGCCTCCTTTCCTACGAGCAGTACTTC
CASSNGQGLLSYEQYF
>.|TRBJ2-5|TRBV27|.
TGTGCCAGCAGTACGGGAACCAGAGAGACCCAGTACTTC
CASSTGTRETQYF
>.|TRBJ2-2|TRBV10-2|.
TGCGCCAGCAAAGATCCCCTAGGCGACACCGGGGAGCTGTTTTTT
CASKDPLGDTGELFF
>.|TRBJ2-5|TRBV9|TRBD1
TGTGCCAGCAGCGCAACAGGGGGCCGGGAGACCCAGTACTTC
CASSATGGRETQYF
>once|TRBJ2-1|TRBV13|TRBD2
TGTGCCAGCAGCTCCGGGACTAGGTATAATGAGCAGTTCTTC
CASSSGTRYNEQFF
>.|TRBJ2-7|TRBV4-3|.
TGCGCCAGCAGCCAAGATCGCGGGGAGCAGTACTTC
CASSQDRGEQYF
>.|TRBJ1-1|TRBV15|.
TGTGCCACCAGCAGAGACAGGATGAACACTGAAGCTTTCTTT
CATSRDRMNTEAFF
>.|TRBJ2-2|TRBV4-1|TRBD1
TGCGCCAGCGCGGCCGGGACAGATAACACCGGGGAGCTGTTTTTT
CASAAGTDNTGELFF
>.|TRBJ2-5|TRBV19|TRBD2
TGTGCCAGTAGTATCGGGGGGGCCGGCGAGACCCAGTACTTC
CASSIGGAGETQYF
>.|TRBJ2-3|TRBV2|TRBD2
TGTGCCAGCCACTCGGGAGGAGAAGCAGATACGCAGTATTTT
CASHSGGEADTQYF
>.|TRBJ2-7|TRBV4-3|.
TGCGCCAGCAGCCAATATCGATCCGGACTCTACGAGCAGTACTTC
CASSQYRSGLYEQYF
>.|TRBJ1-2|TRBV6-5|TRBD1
TGTGCCAGCAGTTTCCAGACAGGGGGGCACTATGGCTACACCTTC
CASSFQTGGHYGYTF
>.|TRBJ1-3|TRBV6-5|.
TGTGCCAGCGGATATATGGGGGGGCGAAACACCATATATTTT
CASGYMGGRNTIYF
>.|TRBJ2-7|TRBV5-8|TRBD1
TGTGCCAGCAGCTTCCGACAGGGGAACGAGCAGTACTTC
CASSFRQGNEQYF
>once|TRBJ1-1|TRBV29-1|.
TGCAGCGTTGTCCGGGAAGATGAAGCTTTCTTT
CSVVREDEAFF
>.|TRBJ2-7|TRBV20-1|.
TGCAGTGCAAGTTGGGGAGGGGGGAGTTCGCAGTACTTC
CSASWGGGSSQYF
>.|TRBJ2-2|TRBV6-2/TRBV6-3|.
TGTGCCAGCAGTTCTGACAGTGCGAACACCGGGGAGCTGTTTTTT
CASSSDSANTGELFF
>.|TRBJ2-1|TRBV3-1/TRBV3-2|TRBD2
TGTGCCAGCAGCCAAGGACTAGCGGGGGGGATAGACAATGAGCAGTTCTTC
CASSQGLAGGIDNEQFF
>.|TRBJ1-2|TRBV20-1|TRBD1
TGCAGTGTGGACAGGGGGTTAGGCTACACCTTC
CSVDRGLGYTF
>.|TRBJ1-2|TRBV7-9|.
TGTGCCAGCAGTGCTGATCAGGGGACCTATGGCTACACCTTC
CASSADQGTYGYTF